These 4 T cell receptor beta chains came from one sample sequenced in a study of T cells expressing NK-cell markers. TCRdb re-called the 5' RACE reads; every CDR3 protein appears as one record, without DNA. Recorded for this sample: about 260,000 distinct CDR3 sequences. What was sequenced was blood T cells: a sorted CD56 or NKG2C T cell subset, CD4+ or CD8+ T cells, or bulk PBMC T cells (not recorded which). These receptors all come from a man between 18 and 35 years old in good health.

This chain links TRBV29-1 with TRBJ2-1; as DNA is missing, the TRBD1 call by TCRdb cannot be tested. CDR3 length: 11 residues. The germline CDR1 and CDR2 sequences are SQVTM and ANQGSEA. CDR3 in amino acids: CSSLVHGEQFF.

This chain uses TRBV9 with TRBJ2-5; the D call of TRBD2 rests on TCRdb alone, since no DNA is present to check it. The CDR3 spans 14 residues. Per the germline V gene, CDR1 is SGDLS and CDR2 is YYNGEE. CDR3 region: CASSVGLALETQYF.

This chain links TRBV6-5 with TRBJ2-1; no DNA is available, so the TRBD2 call from TCRdb remains unchecked. Germline V lookup: CDR1 MNHEY, CDR2 SVGAGI. The CDR3 runs 17 residues. CDR3 sequence reads: CASSYSPRAGGGIEQFF.

The rearrangement joins TRBV20-1 to TRBJ1-5; TCRdb designates TRBD1, a call that cannot be tested without DNA. The CDR3 is 17 residues long. Germline V gene sequence: CDR1 DFQATT, CDR2 SNEGSKA (reference sequence). CDR3 protein: CSARPSPGTASNQPQHF.